This T cell receptor (beta chain) appears in the sequencing data of a study of human T cells and chemical hapten exposure. One entry per CDR3 protein results from TCRdb running MiXCR on the 5' RACE reads. The data hold 110,000 or so distinct CDR3 sequences, with 15% to 20% observed a single time. The germline V gene encodes CDR1 LGHDT and CDR2 YNNKEL (reference sequence). V lost 4 bases and J 7 bases, leaving 16 bases between the germline ends. There are 15 residues in the CDR3. In this sample, this clonotype turned up a few times. Extraction of total RNA was performed on unfractionated whole blood. The rearrangement links TRBV3-1 to TRBJ1-4; no firm D call. This TCR came from a human donor in good health. As DNA, the CDR3 is TGTGCCAGCAGCCTCCGTGCCGGGTCAGGTGAAAAACTGTTTTTT. Encoded protein: CASSLRAGSGEKLFF. The full variable domain, in which reference TRBV3-1 and TRBJ1-4 provide the parts outside the CDR3, is DTAVSQTPKYLVTQMGNDKSIKCEQNLGHDTMYWYKQDSKKFLKIMFSYNNKELIINETVPNRFSPKSPDKAHLNLHINSLELGDSAVYFCASSLRAGSGEKLFFGSGTQLSVL.